Listed below are T cell receptor beta chains from one sample, sequenced in a study of OX40 agonist ivuxolimab in advanced cancers. Using immunoSEQ multiplex PCR, the repertoire was profiled, and TCRdb retains in-frame clones only, with some absent. The sample lists 55,000 to 75,000 clones; around 90% were seen once. Sample: CD4+ or CD8+ T cells sorted from blood, taken in a trial of the OX40 agonist ivuxolimab. These receptors were collected from an adult with an advanced solid tumor such as melanoma, head and neck, liver or kidney cancer. Both conserved end residues are part of each CDR3. A D gene is named only where the DNA matches it firmly. Only some rows state a clone size, as once, few, many or a class for expanded clones.

-	TRBV6-6	TRBJ1-2	-	TGTGCCAGCAGTTACGAGGGCAAGAGCTATGGCTACACCTTC	CASSYEGKSYGYTF
few	TRBV4-1	TRBJ1-2	TRBD1	TGCGCCAGCAGCCAAGAGAGACAGGGGGCAGGTGGCTACACCTTC	CASSQERQGAGGYTF
-	TRBV30	TRBJ2-5	-	TGTGCCTGGAGTGCGACGGGAACGAAGACCCAGTACTTC	CAWSATGTKTQYF
-	TRBV19	TRBJ2-3	-	TGTGCCAGTAAGGAATACGAGAGGAGAAATACGCAGTATTTT	CASKEYERRNTQYF
-	TRBV6-5	TRBJ2-5	TRBD1	TGTGCCAGCAGTATTTGGACAGGGCAGGGAGAGACCCAGTACTTC	CASSIWTGQGETQYF
-	TRBV9	TRBJ2-3	-	TGTGCCAGCAGCCCCGGTACAGATACGCAGTATTTT	CASSPGTDTQYF
once	TRBV7-2	TRBJ1-2	-	TGTGCCAGCGCCCAAGTATCTAACTATGGCTACACCTTC	CASAQVSNYGYTF
-	TRBV9	TRBJ2-1	TRBD2	TGTGCCAGCAGCGTAGGGACTAGCGCAAACAATGAGCAGTTCTTC	CASSVGTSANNEQFF
-	TRBV5-1	TRBJ2-3	-	TGCGCCAGCACCCGAATGGGGGGTGGGAGCACAGATACGCAGTATTTT	CASTRMGGGSTDTQYF
-	TRBV28	TRBJ1-3	-	TGTGCCAGCAGTTTACAACAGGACTCTGGAAACACCATATATTTT	CASSLQQDSGNTIYF
-	TRBV2	TRBJ2-2	TRBD1	TGTGCCAGCAGTGAAAGGGGGCTGGGAAACACCGGGGAGCTGTTTTTT	CASSERGLGNTGELFF
-	TRBV6-1	TRBJ1-1	TRBD1	TGTGCCAGCAGGGGACCAGGACAGGGGGGCGCTGAAGCTTTCTTT	CASRGPGQGGAEAFF
-	TRBV10-1	TRBJ2-3	-	TGCGCCAGCAGTGATAAAGTGGGCACAGATACGCAGTATTTT	CASSDKVGTDTQYF
-	TRBV11-2	TRBJ2-5	-	TGTGCCAGCAGCTTACGGTACGGTTCAGAGACCCAGTACTTC	CASSLRYGSETQYF
-	TRBV2	TRBJ1-1	-	TGTGCCAGCAGTGTCTCTCCGGTGAACACTGAAGCTTTCTTT	CASSVSPVNTEAFF
-	TRBV19	TRBJ2-2	-	TGTGCCAGCTCAGACTGGCTCGGCACCGGGGAGCTGTTTTTT	CASSDWLGTGELFF
-	TRBV6-1	TRBJ2-7	-	TGTGCCAGCAGTGAACGCGGGACAGAGCAGTACTTC	CASSERGTEQYF
-	TRBV6-6	TRBJ1-5	-	TGTGCCAGCAGTTACCGGATCGGTCAGCCCCAGCATTTT	CASSYRIGQPQHF
-	TRBV4-1	TRBJ1-1	TRBD1	TGCGCCAGCAGCCAGGGAACAGGGGGTATTACTGAAGCTTTCTTT	CASSQGTGGITEAFF
-	TRBV9	TRBJ2-1	TRBD2	TGTGCCAGCAGCCCTCGACTAGCGGGGATCAATGAGCAGTTCTTC	CASSPRLAGINEQFF
-	TRBV5-3	TRBJ2-1	TRBD2	TGTGCCAGAAGCAGAGTTAGGGGACTACTTGACAATGAGCAGTTCTTC	CARSRVRGLLDNEQFF
-	TRBV30	TRBJ1-1	-	TGTGCCTGGACTCACCCCTTGATGCCGGACACTGAAGCTTTCTTT	CAWTHPLMPDTEAFF
once	TRBV9	TRBJ2-3	-	TGTGCCAGCAGCGTAGGAGGGACGGCAGATACGCAGTATTTT	CASSVGGTADTQYF
once	TRBV5-4	TRBJ2-5	-	TGTGCCAGCAGTCCAGGGGGAGGAGAGACCCAGTACTTC	CASSPGGGETQYF
-	TRBV19	TRBJ1-3	-	TGTGCCAGTAGTATAAATCTCGGGACTACTGGAAACACCATATATTTT	CASSINLGTTGNTIYF
-	TRBV19	TRBJ2-7	-	TGTGCCAGTAGTAAGGCTCTGTTGGACGAGCAGTACTTC	CASSKALLDEQYF
once	TRBV6-5	TRBJ1-2	TRBD1	TGTGCCAGCAGTTACTACAGGGGGTCTAACTATGGCTACACCTTC	CASSYYRGSNYGYTF
-	TRBV5-6	TRBJ1-2	-	TGTGCCAGCAGGTCGGATGATCACTATGGCTACACCTTC	CASRSDDHYGYTF
-	TRBV19	TRBJ2-1	TRBD2	TGTGCCAGTAGTATCCTTAGCGGGAGCTCCTACAATGAGCAGTTCTTC	CASSILSGSSYNEQFF
-	TRBV19	TRBJ2-1	TRBD2	TGTGCCAGTAGTATAAAAGCGGGGGGTTCCTACAATGAGCAGTTCTTC	CASSIKAGGSYNEQFF
-	TRBV6-5	TRBJ1-2	TRBD1	TGTGCCAGCAGTACCGACAGGGGCTCATTCTATGGCTACACCTTC	CASSTDRGSFYGYTF
-	TRBV4-1	TRBJ2-1	-	TGCGCCAGCAGCCAAGAGAAGGCAGGGATGAACAATGAGCAGTTCTTC	CASSQEKAGMNNEQFF
few	TRBV7-2	TRBJ1-5	-	TGTGCCAGCAGCTTAGGGACGCTGGGTCATCAGCCCCAGCATTTT	CASSLGTLGHQPQHF
-	TRBV18	TRBJ2-7	TRBD1	TGTGCCAGCTCACCCCAGGGACAGGGGTTTTCTGAGCAGTACTTC	CASSPQGQGFSEQYF
few	TRBV25-1	TRBJ2-3	-	TGTGCCAGCAGTGATGACCATCTTACAGATACGCAGTATTTT	CASSDDHLTDTQYF
-	TRBV10-1	TRBJ2-1	TRBD1	TGCGCCAACCGGGACAGGGGGCTCGGAAATGAGCAGTTCTTC	CANRDRGLGNEQFF
-	TRBV18	TRBJ1-1	TRBD1	TGTGCCAGCTCAGCGGACAGGGACGGAACTGAAGCTTTCTTT	CASSADRDGTEAFF
-	TRBV5-1	TRBJ1-1	-	TGCGCCAGCAGTTTGATGGGGAGAGGGGCGAACACTGAAGCTTTCTTT	CASSLMGRGANTEAFF
-	TRBV19	TRBJ1-4	TRBD1	TGTGCCAGTAGTAAGACTGGTAGGACAGGGACTAATGAAAAACTGTTTTTT	CASSKTGRTGTNEKLFF
once	TRBV2	TRBJ1-3	TRBD1	TGTGCCAGCAAGGCAGGGGGAACCCTTGGATATTTT	CASKAGGTLGYF
-	TRBV6-1	TRBJ2-7	TRBD2	TGTGCCAGCAGAACTAGCGGGAGTAACTACGAGCAGTACTTC	CASRTSGSNYEQYF
-	TRBV7-6	TRBJ2-3	-	TGTGCCAGCAGCCCACAGACTAGACCCACAGATACGCAGTATTTT	CASSPQTRPTDTQYF
few	TRBV2	TRBJ1-1	TRBD1	TGTGCCAGCAGACCGACAGGGGGCACTGAAGCTTTCTTT	CASRPTGGTEAFF
-	TRBV7-9	TRBJ1-1	-	TGTGCCAGCAGCCCAGGTACAGGAGGGACTGAAGCTTTCTTT	CASSPGTGGTEAFF
-	TRBV2	TRBJ1-5	-	TGTGCCAGCAGCGGTGGGACGGTGGGTCAGCCCCAGCATTTT	CASSGGTVGQPQHF
-	TRBV6-6	TRBJ1-5	-	TGTGCCGGCAGTTACTCGATCTTTAATCAGCCCCAGCATTTT	CAGSYSIFNQPQHF
-	TRBV4-1	TRBJ2-1	-	TGCGCCAGCAGCCGCGGGACTTACAGGCTCAATGAGCAGTTCTTC	CASSRGTYRLNEQFF
-	TRBV6-1	TRBJ1-3	TRBD1	TGTGCCTCCCAGGGGGCAAGGGGTGGAAACACCATATATTTT	CASQGARGGNTIYF
-	TRBV7-9	TRBJ2-2	TRBD2	TGTGCCAGCAGCTTAGCGGGAGGGACCGGGGAGCTGTTTTTT	CASSLAGGTGELFF
-	TRBV5-1	TRBJ2-7	-	TGCGCCAGCAGCTGGGGAAATGGAGAGCAGTACTTC	CASSWGNGEQYF
-	TRBV18	TRBJ1-1	-	TGTGCCAGCTCATCCACCAACGGGGGGAACACTGAAGCTTTCTTT	CASSSTNGGNTEAFF
-	TRBV30	TRBJ1-2	TRBD1	TGTGCCTGGGCCTTGGACAGGGGTCATGGCTACACCTTC	CAWALDRGHGYTF